This T cell receptor (beta chain) was identified during a study of cytomegalovirus exposure and HLA in healthy donors. Germline-derived CDR1 and CDR2 are MDHEN and SYDVKM. The CDR3 covers 17 residues. J gave up 2 bases and V 6 bases, and 9 bases lay outside the gene matches. Researchers ran the PCR with 60 Vbeta and 13 Jbeta primers. The method was immunoSEQ multiplex PCR; TCRdb's version includes in-frame clones alone and lacks a portion of them. The sample records just over 150,000 clones, about 75% being singletons. The TCR was taken from a woman aged 45 to 65 in good health and CMV-seropositive. The sample taken for sequencing was PBMCs. The genes are TRBV28 and TRBJ2-6; TRBD1 aligns across 8 bases. DNA of the CDR3: TGTGCCAGCAGCAGGGGGCAGGGGATCGCTGGGGCCAACGTCCTGACTTTC. Its protein is CASSRGQGIAGANVLTF.